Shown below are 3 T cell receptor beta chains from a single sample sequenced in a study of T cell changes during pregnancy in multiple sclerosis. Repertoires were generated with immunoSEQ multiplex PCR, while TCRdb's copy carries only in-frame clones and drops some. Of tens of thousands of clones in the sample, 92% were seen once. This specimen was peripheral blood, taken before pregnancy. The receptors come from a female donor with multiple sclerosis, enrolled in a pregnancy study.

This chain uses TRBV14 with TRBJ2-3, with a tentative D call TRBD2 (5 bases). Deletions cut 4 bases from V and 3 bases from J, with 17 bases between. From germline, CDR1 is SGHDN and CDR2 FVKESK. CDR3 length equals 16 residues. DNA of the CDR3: TGTGCCAGCAGCCCCCCGGGAACGATCCTAACAGATACGCAGTATTTT. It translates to CASSPPGTILTDTQYF.

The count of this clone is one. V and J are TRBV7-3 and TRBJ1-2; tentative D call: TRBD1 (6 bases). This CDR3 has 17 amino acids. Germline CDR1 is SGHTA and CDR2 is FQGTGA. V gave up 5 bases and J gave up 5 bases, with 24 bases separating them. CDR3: CASSPNLPSDSPYGYTF. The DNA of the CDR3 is TGTGCCAGCAGCCCCAACCTCCCCTCGGACAGCCCTTATGGCTACACCTTC.

For the CDR3, the DNA is TGTGCCAGCAGTGAAGCGCTACAACCCGGGACACCCCTCCACTTT. Translation: CASSEALQPGTPLHF. This rearrangement joins TRBV2 to TRBJ1-6; D uncertain. Deletions cut 0 bases from V and 11 bases from J, with 14 bases between. The CDR3 covers 15 residues. Germline loops: CDR1 SNHLY, CDR2 FYNNEI.